What follows are 24 T cell receptor beta chains derived from one specimen sequenced in a study of radiation and T cells in renal cell carcinoma (dated by TCRdb to the early 2020s). Library preparation used the immunoSEQ multiplex PCR assay. TCRdb re-hosts the immuneACCESS table, in-frame sequences only. Its copies lack some clones; in the studies checked, an unresolved V gene accounts for under half of them, and the cause for the rest is not known. Present in this sample are around 16,000 clones, 64% of which were seen just once. 25% to 30% of the sample rests with the top ten. In the paper's terms, the time point label means: tumor resected at nephrectomy. The treatment or condition label of this sample denotes: 15 Gy SBRT to primary tumor, nephrectomy 4 weeks later. Specimen: tumor tissue, collected from a patient whose treatment included radiotherapy and nephrectomy. Receptors were obtained from a woman aged 65 to 85 with renal cell carcinoma.

This clone came up once. The gene calls are TRBV5-1 and TRBJ2-1; D is unclear. The V end lost 0 bases, the J end lost 7 bases, and 14 bases lay between the germline ends. The germline V gene has CDR1 SGHRS and CDR2 YFSETQ. CDR3 length: 15 residues. This chain's CDR3 is CASSLEGFEWNEQFF. CDR3 nucleotides: TGCGCCAGCAGCTTGGAAGGTTTCGAATGGAATGAGCAGTTCTTC.

The V gene is TRBV5-1, the J gene TRBJ1-1; 7 nucleotides agree with TRBD1. The CDR3 spans 15 residues. The junction had 6 bases not matched to a gene; V was cut back by 2 bases and J by 2 bases. Germline V CDR1 and CDR2: SGHRS, YFSETQ. The CDR3: CASSFTGTANTEAFF. The CDR3 bases are TGCGCCAGCAGCTTCACCGGGACAGCTAACACTGAAGCTTTCTTT.

The chain couples TRBV5-4 to TRBJ2-7, with TRBD2 identical over 9 bases. Per germline, CDR1 SGHNT and CDR2 YYREEE (reference sequence). CDR3 length: 14 amino acids. The V gene end was trimmed by 4 bases and the J gene end by 4 bases; junction bases not matched to a gene: 6. CDR3 bases: TGTGCCAGCAGCATTAGCGGGAGCGGTTACGAGCAGTACTTC. It is translated as CASSISGSGYEQYF.

The J gene is TRBJ1-1, the V gene TRBV25-1, with 9 bases that match TRBD1. The CDR3 is 15 amino acids. Germline V lookup: CDR1 MGHDK, CDR2 SYGVNS. V was clipped by 3 bases and J by 3 bases; unmatched bases: 5. CDR3 sequence: CASSDTRTGDTEAFF. The CDR3, as DNA: TGTGCCAGCAGTGACACCCGGACAGGGGACACTGAAGCTTTCTTT.

The rearrangement links TRBV10-2 to TRBJ1-5, with D tentatively TRBD1 (5 bases). The CDR3 covers 14 residues. The germline V gene has CDR1 WSHSY and CDR2 SAAADI. Trimming removed 5 bases at V and 6 bases at J, with 14 bases between. The CDR3 spells CASSSDSRRQPQHF. CDR3 nucleotide sequence: TGCGCCAGCAGTTCCGACAGTAGACGTCAGCCCCAGCATTTT.

The rearrangement links TRBV10-3 to TRBJ1-1, with D unclear. CDR1 is ENHRY and CDR2 is SYGVKD in the germline V gene. The length of the CDR3 is 13 residues. As DNA, the CDR3 is TGTGCTATCCAACTCAAGGAGAACACTGAAGCTTTCTTT. This translates into CAIQLKENTEAFF.

The chain joins TRBV19 to TRBJ1-1; maybe TRBD1 (6 bases). Germline V gene sequence: CDR1 LNHDA, CDR2 SQIVND (reference sequence). This CDR3 has 13 amino acids. V lost 5 bases and J 6 bases, leaving 13 bases between the germline ends. Here the CDR3 DNA reads TGTGCCAGTAGTCTCGGACAGACATCTGAAGCTTTCTTT. Amino acids: CASSLGQTSEAFF.

The chain joins TRBV29-1 to TRBJ2-4; D is unresolved. The CDR3 is 12 amino acids. CDR1 and CDR2 from the germline V gene are SQVTM and ANQGSEA. V was shortened by 2 bases and J by 10 bases, with 12 bases between the two germline ends. The CDR3 loop reads CSVEMGPSIQYF. DNA of the CDR3: TGCAGCGTTGAAATGGGCCCGAGTATTCAGTACTTC.

The V call is TRBV4-1, the J call TRBJ1-4; 9 bases are a match to TRBD1. The CDR3 sequence is 16 residues long. CDR1 MGHRA and CDR2 YSYEKL come from the germline V gene. V shed 4 bases, J shed 6 bases, and the junction held 9 bases outside the gene matches. The chain's CDR3 is CASSPRDRDGDEKLFF. CDR3 in DNA: TGCGCCAGCAGCCCCCGGGACAGGGATGGGGATGAAAAACTGTTTTTT.

V is TRBV5-8 and J is TRBJ2-3; D is undetermined. The CDR3 is 11 amino acids. The germline V gene has CDR1 SGHTS and CDR2 YDEGEE. The V and J ends lost 4 bases and 6 bases respectively, with 6 bases between them. The CDR3 protein is CASSRIDTQYF. CDR3 bases: TGTGCCAGCAGCCGGATTGATACGCAGTATTTT. The full variable domain, in which reference TRBV5-8 and TRBJ2-3 provide the parts outside the CDR3, is EAGVTQSPTHLIKTRGQQATLRCSPISGHTSVYWYQQALGLGLQFLLWYDEGEERNRGNFPPRFSGRQFPNYSSELNVNALELEDSALYLCASSRIDTQYFGPGTRLTVL.

The genes are TRBV4-3 and TRBJ1-2; D not resolved. The CDR3 is made up of 14 amino acids. Germline V gene data show CDR1 as LGHNA and CDR2 as YSLEER. V lost 4 bases, J lost 8 bases, and 17 bases lay in between. As DNA, the CDR3 is TGCGCCAGCAGCCCGCAACCGGAACGGGCGGGCTACACCTTC. The encoded protein is CASSPQPERAGYTF.

This chain uses TRBV6-6 with TRBJ1-5; no clear D. V lost 6 bases to trimming and J lost 4 bases, with 10 bases between them. This CDR3 has 13 residues. CDR1 is MNHNY and CDR2 is SVGAGI in the germline V gene (reference sequence). For the CDR3, the DNA is TGTGCCAGCAGACCGGTCGGTAATCAGCCCCAGCATTTT. Translation gives CASRPVGNQPQHF.

This clone was seen a single time. The chain is built from TRBV4-1 and TRBJ2-7; no clear D. This CDR3 contains 16 residues. Germline V lookup: CDR1 MGHRA, CDR2 YSYEKL. V shed 6 bases and J shed 0 bases, with 18 bases lying between them. The CDR3 bases are TGCGCCAGCAGTTTAACCAGTGGCCGCAGCTCCTACGAGCAGTACTTC. Its protein product is CASSLTSGRSSYEQYF.

Many counts were recorded for this clone. The genes are TRBV5-6 and TRBJ2-3, with TRBD2 identical over 7 bases. V was pared by 0 bases and J by 0 bases, with 7 bases of the junction left unmatched. Germline V gene data show CDR1 as SGHDT and CDR2 as YYEEEE. The CDR3 runs to 17 residues. CDR3 residues: CASSLAGAGDSTDTQYF. DNA of the CDR3: TGTGCCAGCAGCTTGGCCGGGGCGGGGGATAGCACAGATACGCAGTATTTT. The variable domain in full, with the rest retrieved from reference TRBV5-6 and TRBJ2-3, is DAGVTQSPTHLIKTRGQQVTLRCSPKSGHDTVSWYQQALGQGPQFIFQYYEEEERQRGNFPDRFSGHQFPNYSSELNVNALLLGDSALYLCASSLAGAGDSTDTQYFGPGTRLTVL.

DNA of the CDR3: TGTGCCAGCAGCGGGGACAGTGGAACCGGGGAGCTGTTTTTT. Translation: CASSGDSGTGELFF. The V gene is TRBV7-2, the J gene TRBJ2-2, with TRBD1 matching over 7 bases. With 5 bases clipped from V and 5 bases from J, the junction kept 5 bases outside the gene matches. The CDR3 contains 14 residues. CDR1 is SGHTA, CDR2 FQGNSA, per germline.

The V gene is TRBV7-9, the J gene TRBJ1-3; D unclear. This CDR3 spans 16 amino acids. V lost 0 bases to trimming and J lost 0 bases, with 9 bases between them. CDR1 and CDR2 from the germline V gene are SEHNR and FQNEAQ (reference sequence). CDR3: CASSLARSGSGNTIYF. CDR3 bases: TGTGCCAGCAGCTTAGCGCGCTCGGGCTCTGGAAACACCATATATTTT. The full variable domain, its missing parts supplied by reference TRBV7-9 and TRBJ1-3, is DTGVSQNPRHKITKRGQNVTFRCDPISEHNRLYWYRQTLGQGPEFLTYFQNEAQLEKSRLLSDRFSAERPKGSFSTLEIQRTEQGDSAMYLCASSLARSGSGNTIYFGEGSWLTVV.

This clone was counted once. The chain employs TRBV10-2 and TRBJ1-6; no firm D call. The CDR3 consists of 16 residues. The germline V gene has CDR1 WSHSY and CDR2 SAAADI. V was pared by 4 bases and J by 7 bases, with 17 bases between. CDR3: CASSAPYERTNSPLHF. The CDR3 DNA reads TGCGCCAGCAGTGCGCCGTACGAGCGGACGAATTCACCCCTCCACTTT.

The V call is TRBV7-2, the J call TRBJ2-4; D is tentatively TRBD1 or TRBD2 (5 bases each). The CDR3 is 14 residues long. Germline CDR1 and CDR2: SGHTA and FQGNSA. V was shortened by 6 bases and J by 6 bases, with 15 bases between the two germline ends. The CDR3 here is CASSEGFLGNIQYF. The CDR3 bases are TGTGCCAGCAGTGAGGGGTTTTTGGGAAACATTCAGTACTTC.

J is TRBJ1-5 and V is TRBV9; 8 nucleotides line up with TRBD1. After removal of 7 bases from V and 6 bases from J, the junction contained 9 bases not matched to a gene. In germline, CDR1 is SGDLS, CDR2 YYNGEE. CDR3 length: 14 amino acids. The CDR3 loop reads CASGTGSGGQPQHF. The CDR3 DNA reads as TGTGCCAGCGGGACAGGCTCGGGGGGTCAGCCCCAGCATTTT.

The J gene is TRBJ2-7, the V gene TRBV4-1; D possibly corresponds to TRBD2 (5 bases). V gave up 1 base and J gave up 0 bases, with 10 bases separating them. CDR1 is MGHRA, CDR2 YSYEKL, per germline. The CDR3 totals 15 residues. The CDR3 here is CASSQAASPSYEQYF. DNA of the CDR3: TGCGCCAGCAGCCAAGCGGCTAGCCCCTCCTACGAGCAGTACTTC.

This chain joins TRBV6-5 and TRBJ2-5; 11 nucleotides match TRBD2. The CDR3 contains 16 residues. Trimming took 0 bases from V and 5 from J; bases not matched to a gene: 5. CDR1 and CDR2 from the germline V gene are MNHEY and SVGAGI. CDR3 DNA sequence: TGTGCCAGCAGTTACTCGGGACTAGCGGCTCCTGAGACCCAGTACTTC. Protein: CASSYSGLAAPETQYF.

The chain couples TRBV9 to TRBJ1-6, with unresolved D. V shed 3 bases and J shed 7 bases, with 5 bases lying between them. The CDR3 sequence is 12 residues long. The germline V gene encodes CDR1 SGDLS and CDR2 YYNGEE. CDR3 sequence: CASSAGNSPLHF. CDR3 DNA sequence: TGTGCCAGCAGCGCGGGGAATTCACCCCTCCACTTT.

The chain joins TRBV10-2 to TRBJ1-5, with 9 bases lining up with TRBD1. The germline gives CDR1 WSHSY, CDR2 SAAADI. The CDR3 loop spans 13 amino acids. V shed 6 bases and J 5 bases; nucleotides not matched to a gene: 2. The CDR3 sequence: CASSTGGDQPQHF. CDR3 in DNA: TGCGCCAGCAGCACAGGGGGCGATCAGCCCCAGCATTTT.

The chain recombines TRBV7-2 with TRBJ2-5; 12 bases line up with TRBD2. CDR3 length: 14 residues. The V gene's germline CDR1 is SGHTA and CDR2 FQGNSA. The J segment lost 4 bases and the V segment lost 5 bases, leaving 2 bases of the junction unmatched. CDR3 DNA sequence: TGTGCCAGCAGCCTGGGACTAGCGGGAGAGACCCAGTACTTC. Translated: CASSLGLAGETQYF.